The T cell receptor (beta chain) under discussion was sequenced for a study of control samples from healthy donors and cancer patients. Germline CDR1 is SGHAT and CDR2 is FQNNGV. V lost 3 bases and J 0 bases, leaving 12 bases between the germline ends. There are 16 residues in the CDR3. Profiling relied on immunoSEQ multiplex PCR, and the TCRdb table lists in-frame clones only, not all of them. The sample holds 150,000 to 200,000 clones, just under 95% seen once. This chain connects TRBV11-2 to TRBJ2-1; tentatively, D is TRBD2 (6 bases). The source of this sequence is a man aged 18 to 30 in good health. The sequenced material came from blood. In DNA form, the CDR3 reads TGTGCCAGCAGCTTGGGGACTCTTGGCTCCTACAATGAGCAGTTCTTC. Protein product: CASSLGTLGSYNEQFF. Full variable domain (outside the CDR3, taken from reference TRBV11-2 and TRBJ2-1): EAGVAQSPRYKIIEKRQSVAFWCNPISGHATLYWYQQILGQGPKLLIQFQNNGVVDDSQLPKDRFSAERLKGVDSTLKIQPAKLEDSAVYLCASSLGTLGSYNEQFFGPGTRLTVL.